This entry concerns a single T cell receptor beta chain. What antigen it recognizes has not been identified. Base qualities are not at hand, and no much larger clone is one base apart. The record originates from a study of blood T cell repertoires in COVID-19 (dated by TCRdb to 2019 to 2021). The study in broad terms: The collaborator samples originated in the United States, Italy and Spain and spanned the acute and convalescent phases of COVID-19. The prospective study material was composed of cDNA or gDNA derived from T cells, B-cell-depleted T cells, or PBMCs. Subjects who had been exposed to COVID-19, were actively infected with it, or had recovered from it provided the deeply sampled blood TCRbeta repertoires that made up the dataset. A freely available public database, intended as a resource for researchers studying the immune response to SARS-CoV-2, is where the repertoires were released. Samples came from the ongoing ImmuneRACE study (first 160 participants) plus 1,254 subjects from 6 global collaborators. Sample metadata almost always included a de-identified subject ID, COVID-19 status, age in years and sex. Where HLA class I and class II types were available, the types were taken from metadata supplied by the sample provider, not from assay-based typing. General study outcomes and caveats: The quantity of clinical and demographic metadata differed by source and by participant and was supplied without curation.

The CDR3 runs 16 amino acids, cysteine and phenylalanine included. The retained sequence is limited to the CDR3, 48 bases, with the frame set at the first base. For this chain, trimming is 5 bases at the V end and 4 bases at the J end, and the number of junction bases without a gene match is 9. The CDR1 and CDR2 encoded by the germline V gene (reference sequence) are PRHDT and FYEKMQ. TCRbeta CDR3 regions were amplified from genomic DNA by means of the immunoSEQ Assay, a bias-controlled multiplex PCR. The authors' analysis ran thus. The number of nucleated cells in each sample was estimated from the amplification of reference gene primers within the assay. To quantify the absolute abundance of each unique TCRbeta CDR3 rearrangement, sequence reads were collapsed and filtered. For each sample, productive Simpson clonality was calculated as the square root of Simpson's diversity index over productive rearrangements. The table was pulled from immuneACCESS by TCRdb, which kept in-frame rearrangements only. Such tables lose some clones; where checked, under half of the loss comes from unresolved V genes, and the rest has no known cause. V and J calls and clone size are copied from that table; D and trimming were computed from the DNA. The sample contains more than 85,000 clones, 80% to 85% of them found a single time. 4.1% of the sample is held by the ten biggest clonotypes.

Collaborating institutions collected whole blood in K2EDTA tubes following their own protocols. For TCRbeta analysis, collaborator samples were shipped as frozen whole blood, as isolated PBMCs, or as DNA extracted from either sample type. The receptor was derived from a man aged 55 to 70 with acute or convalescent COVID-19. Specimen: peripheral blood. Recombination connected TRBV13 to TRBJ2-2, with 8 junctional bases fitting TRBD1. The CDR3 reads CASSEQGVGSTGELFF. The DNA sequence follows: TGTGCCAGCAGCGAACAGGGGGTTGGTAGCACCGGGGAGCTGTTTTTT. Extended through the reference TRBV13 and TRBJ2-2 proteins, this CDR3 yields the full variable domain: AAGVIQSPRHLIKEKRETATLKCYPIPRHDTVYWYQQGPGQDPQFLISFYEKMQSDKGSIPDRFSAQQFSDYHSELNMSSLELGDSALYFCASSEQGVGSTGELFFGEGSRLTVL.